This note documents a single TCR beta chain sequence. The antigen remains undetermined. The data are from a study of T-cell memory formation after mild COVID-19. Findings and limits, study-wide: Some clones that responded turned up in pre-infection memory, which suggests that cross-reactive memory joined in. Of the contracting clones, CD4+ ones lay mainly in CM and EM, and CD8+ ones in EMRA. While clones contracting from day 15 to 85 were balanced between CD4 and CD8, later expanders leaned CD4+.

The V gene lost 5 bases and the J gene lost 5 bases, with 12 bases spanning the gap. The germline CDR1 and CDR2 sequences are LGHDT and YNNKEL (reference sequence). The CDR3 has 14 residues. Each CDR3 protein is one row after TCRdb ran MiXCR on the 5' RACE reads. The top ten hold 20% to 25% of the sample, which has 400,000 to 500,000 distinct CDR3 sequences, approximately 19% seen once. This TCR came from a man aged 18 to 30 who had mild COVID-19 (a few samples of this study predate the infection). Cell type and time point are not known. The sample was PBMCs or a T cell subset sorted from them (not recorded which). The chain carries TRBV3-1 and TRBJ1-4, with D unresolved. CDR3 in DNA: TGTGCCAGCAGCGAAACGTCTTACAATGAAAAACTGTTTTTT. Translated: CASSETSYNEKLFF.